The 21 T cell receptor beta chains in this list originate from one sample, sequenced in a study of response to subunit inactivated influenza vaccine. Each CDR3 protein is one row after TCRdb ran MiXCR on the RT-PCR reads. The sample contains 500,000 to 550,000 distinct CDR3 sequences, approximately 7.6% of which appear only once. Sequences were derived from PBMCs from blood, sampled approximately 25 months after vaccination. The receptors were sampled from a man between 50 and 69 years old who received an inactivated influenza vaccine.

The table lists this clonotype with a few counts. CDR3 bases: TGCAGCGCCATGACTAGCGGGAAAGAGACCCAGTACTTC. Encoded protein: CSAMTSGKETQYF. This sequence joins TRBV29-1 and TRBJ2-5, with 11 bases aligning to TRBD2. J gave up 3 bases and V 7 bases, and 4 bases lay outside the gene matches. CDR3 length equals 13 residues. Per the germline V gene, CDR1 is SQVTM and CDR2 is ANQGSEA. Filled out from reference TRBV29-1 and TRBJ2-5, the complete variable domain reads SAVISQKPSRDICQRGTSLTIQCQVDSQVTMMFWYRQQPGQSLTLIATANQGSEATYESGFVIDKFPISRPNLTFSTLTVSNMSPEDSSIYLCSAMTSGKETQYFGPGTRLLVL.

This chain connects TRBV4-2 to TRBJ2-7; 8 nucleotides align to TRBD1. Per germline, CDR1 LGHNA and CDR2 YNFKEQ. The CDR3 runs 13 residues. With 1 base clipped from V and 6 bases from J, the junction kept 2 bases outside the gene matches. This CDR3 reads CASSQVGTGEQYF. The CDR3 nucleotides read TGTGCCAGCAGCCAAGTCGGGACAGGCGAGCAGTACTTC.

This sequence joins TRBV20-1 and TRBJ2-1, with 8 bases identical to TRBD2. Unmatched junction bases numbered 3, after V lost 3 bases and J lost 5 bases. The germline gives CDR1 DFQATT, CDR2 SNEGSKA (reference sequence). The CDR3 length is 13 residues. The CDR3 DNA follows: TGCAGTGCTAGCGGGAGGGCCAACAATGAGCAGTTCTTC. Translating it yields CSASGRANNEQFF.

The sample holds a few counts of this clonotype. This chain connects TRBV29-1 to TRBJ2-2; a weak D match, TRBD2 (6 bases). The germline CDR1 and CDR2 sequences are SQVTM and ANQGSEA. V was cut by 3 bases and J by 0 bases, with 8 bases left in between. The CDR3 spans 14 residues. For the CDR3, the DNA is TGCAGCGTTGATGGCGGGGCGAACACCGGGGAGCTGTTTTTT. Translated: CSVDGGANTGELFF.

In its sample, this clonotype was seen a few times. The chain links TRBV20-1 to TRBJ2-5, with D tentatively TRBD2 (6 bases). The CDR3 extends over 11 amino acids. The V gene lost 6 bases and the J gene lost 7 bases, with 12 bases spanning the gap. The germline gives CDR1 DFQATT, CDR2 SNEGSKA (reference sequence). The CDR3, as DNA: TGCAGTGCAAGGGGAGGAGTGACCCAGTACTTC. This codes for CSARGGVTQYF.

This sequence joins TRBV6-2 or TRBV6-3 and TRBJ2-1, with D possibly being TRBD1 or TRBD2 (5 bases each). This CDR3 spans 15 amino acids. V lost 2 bases and J 8 bases, leaving 16 bases between the germline ends. CDR1 and CDR2 from the germline V gene are MNHEY and SVGEGT. The CDR3 region has the DNA TGTGCCAGCAGTTACCGGCCCGGGAAGGGGTATGAGCAGTTCTTC. It encodes CASSYRPGKGYEQFF.

This clonotype was found many times. The chain links TRBV18 to TRBJ2-7; D not resolved. V lost 5 bases and J lost 2, with 10 bases in between. Germline CDR1 reads KGHSH; CDR2 reads LQKENI. The CDR3 is 13 residues long. The CDR3 here is CASSGRGAYEQYF. Written as DNA, the CDR3 is TGTGCCAGCTCAGGGCGTGGGGCCTACGAGCAGTACTTC.

This clonotype was counted only a few times. This chain connects TRBV7-9 to TRBJ2-5, with D possibly being TRBD1 (6 bases). The germline V gene encodes CDR1 SEHNR and CDR2 FQNEAQ (reference sequence). Trimming took off 5 bases at V and 1 base at J, with 14 bases between the two ends. The CDR3 sequence is 15 residues long. CDR3: CASSQDSYFQETQYF. The CDR3, as DNA: TGTGCCAGCAGCCAGGACAGCTACTTCCAAGAGACCCAGTACTTC.

This clonotype was counted many times. J is TRBJ2-2 and V is TRBV12-3 or TRBV12-4; the D is unclear. The CDR3 loop spans 13 amino acids. This CDR3 is CVTGPKVTGELFF. As DNA, the CDR3 is TGTGTCACTGGCCCAAAAGTCACCGGGGAGCTGTTTTTT.

This sequence joins TRBV27 and TRBJ1-2; D is uncertain. The CDR3 contains 13 residues. Germline CDR1 is MNHEY and CDR2 is SMNVEV (reference sequence). V shed 3 bases and J shed 8 bases, with 13 bases lying between them. This CDR3 reads CASSFRGFVGYTF. CDR3 DNA: TGTGCCAGCAGTTTCCGGGGTTTCGTAGGCTACACCTTC.

The genes are TRBV10-3 and TRBJ2-7, with TRBD1 matching over 11 bases. This CDR3 has 16 amino acids. With 4 bases clipped from V and 2 bases from J, the junction kept 7 bases outside the gene matches. The V gene's germline CDR1 is ENHRY and CDR2 SYGVKD. In DNA, the CDR3 is TGTGCCATCAGTGGGACCGGACAGGGGGCCGCCTACGAGCAGTACTTC. It translates to CAISGTGQGAAYEQYF.

This clonotype was counted many times. The chain uses TRBV15 and TRBJ2-7; D call uncertain. V lost 0 bases and J lost 6, with 9 bases in between. In germline, CDR1 is LNHNV, CDR2 YYDKDF (reference sequence). CDR3 length: 13 amino acids. For the CDR3, the DNA is TGTGCCACCAGCAGAGATATAGGGTTCGAGCAGTACTTC. Residues: CATSRDIGFEQYF. Drawing the rest from reference TRBV15 and TRBJ2-7, the complete variable domain is DAMVIQNPRYQVTQFGKPVTLSCSQTLNHNVMYWYQQKSSQAPKLLFHYYDKDFNNEADTPDNFQSRRPNTSFCFLDIRSPGLGDTAMYLCATSRDIGFEQYFGPGTRLTVT.

DNA of the CDR3: TGTGCCATCAGTGCAGCTCAGGGGGCGCGTGGGGCCAACGTCCTGACTTTC. Translated, it gives CAISAAQGARGANVLTF. The chain carries TRBV10-3 and TRBJ2-6; 8 nucleotides agree with TRBD1. The CDR3 length is 17 residues. After removal of 4 bases from V and 3 bases from J, the junction contained 8 bases not matched to a gene. Germline V gene sequence: CDR1 ENHRY, CDR2 SYGVKD.

This clonotype was counted many times. The chain couples TRBV7-8 to TRBJ2-1; 13 bases align to TRBD2. The CDR3 is 17 amino acids. With V trimmed by 4 bases and J by 2 bases, 5 bases remained unmatched. Germline V CDR1 and CDR2: SGHVS, FQNEAQ. The CDR3 nucleotides are TGTGCCAGCAGCTCCGGACTAGCGGGGGTCACCTACAATGAGCAGTTCTTC. Protein product: CASSSGLAGVTYNEQFF.

The chain has TRBV20-1 and TRBJ1-1; a weak D match, TRBD1 (6 bases). V was shortened by 5 bases and J by 3 bases, with 13 bases between the two germline ends. Germline values: CDR1 DFQATT, CDR2 SNEGSKA (reference sequence). The CDR3 is 13 amino acids. CDR3 nucleotides: TGCAGTGCTCCCGGGGGGGCCCACACTGAAGCTTTCTTT. Translated, it gives CSAPGGAHTEAFF.

There are a few counts of this clonotype. The J gene is TRBJ2-5, the V gene TRBV7-9, with TRBD1 identical over 7 bases. The germline V gene encodes CDR1 SEHNR and CDR2 FQNEAQ (reference sequence). V shed 5 bases and J 6 bases; nucleotides not matched to a gene: 6. The CDR3 sequence is 13 residues long. The CDR3 DNA follows: TGTGCCAGCAGCCCGACAGGGCCGAAGACCCAGTACTTC. Encoded protein: CASSPTGPKTQYF. The full variable domain, with the rest looked up from reference TRBV7-9 and TRBJ2-5, is DTGVSQNPRHKITKRGQNVTFRCDPISEHNRLYWYRQTLGQGPEFLTYFQNEAQLEKSRLLSDRFSAERPKGSFSTLEIQRTEQGDSAMYLCASSPTGPKTQYFGPGTRLLVL.

The chain has TRBV7-9 and TRBJ2-7; tentatively, D is TRBD2 (5 bases). The CDR3 has 12 residues. V shed 3 bases and J shed 6 bases, with 9 bases lying between them. The germline V gene encodes CDR1 SEHNR and CDR2 FQNEAQ (reference sequence). The CDR3 here is CASSFRGPEQYF. CDR3 coding DNA: TGTGCCAGCAGCTTTCGGGGTCCCGAGCAGTACTTC.

This clonotype was found many times. The chain uses TRBV12-3 or TRBV12-4 and TRBJ2-2; D gene uncertain. V dropped 2 bases and J dropped 6 bases, with 7 bases sitting between them. The length of the CDR3 is 13 residues. CDR3 sequence (DNA): TGTGCCAGCAGTTTAAGGGAACCCGGGGAGCTGTTTTTT. Protein sequence: CASSLREPGELFF.

This chain links TRBV7-9 with TRBJ2-7; TRBD1 matches at 7 bases. This CDR3 is built from 15 residues. Trimming took 0 bases from V and 7 from J; bases not matched to a gene: 9. CDR1 SEHNR and CDR2 FQNEAQ come from the germline V gene (reference sequence). The chain's CDR3 is CASSLAPQGNREQYF. For the CDR3, the DNA is TGTGCCAGCAGCTTAGCTCCACAGGGGAATAGGGAGCAGTACTTC.

The sample holds a few counts of this clonotype. The chain recombines TRBV2 with TRBJ2-1; 11 bases match TRBD2. Germline CDR1 and CDR2: SNHLY and FYNNEI. The CDR3 covers 14 residues. V lost 6 bases and J lost 6; bases outside the gene matches: 4. The DNA for the CDR3 is TGTGCCAGCAGGCGGCTAGCGGGAGGCAATGAGCAGTTCTTC. Its translation is CASRRLAGGNEQFF. Filled out from reference TRBV2 and TRBJ2-1, the complete variable domain reads EPEVTQTPSHQVTQMGQEVILRCVPISNHLYFYWYRQILGQKVEFLVSFYNNEISEKSEIFDDQFSVERPDGSNFTLKIRSTKLEDSAMYFCASRRLAGGNEQFFGPGTRLTVL.

This chain uses TRBV20-1 with TRBJ1-5; D gene uncertain. The germline V gene has CDR1 DFQATT and CDR2 SNEGSKA (reference sequence). CDR3 size: 15 residues. Trimming took off 0 bases at V and 2 bases at J, with 11 bases between the two ends. In nucleotides, the CDR3 is TGCAGTGCTAGAGATCAGACCCCGCGCAATCAGCCCCAGCATTTT. It translates to CSARDQTPRNQPQHF.